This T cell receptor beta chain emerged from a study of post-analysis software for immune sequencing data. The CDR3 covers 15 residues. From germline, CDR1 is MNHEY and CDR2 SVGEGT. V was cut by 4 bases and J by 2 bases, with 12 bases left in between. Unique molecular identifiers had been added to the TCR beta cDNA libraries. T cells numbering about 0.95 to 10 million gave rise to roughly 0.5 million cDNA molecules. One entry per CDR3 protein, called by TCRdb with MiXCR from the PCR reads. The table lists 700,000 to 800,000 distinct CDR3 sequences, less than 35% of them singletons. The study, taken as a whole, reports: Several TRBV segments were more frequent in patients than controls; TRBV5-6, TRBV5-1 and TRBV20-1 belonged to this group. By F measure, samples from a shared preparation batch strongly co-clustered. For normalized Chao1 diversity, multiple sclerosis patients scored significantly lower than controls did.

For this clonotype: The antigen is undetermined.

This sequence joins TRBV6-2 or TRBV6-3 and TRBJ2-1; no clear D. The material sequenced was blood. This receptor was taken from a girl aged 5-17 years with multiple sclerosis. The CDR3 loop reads CASSSAEYPYNEQFF. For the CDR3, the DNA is TGTGCCAGCAGTTCCGCTGAATATCCCTACAATGAGCAGTTCTTC.